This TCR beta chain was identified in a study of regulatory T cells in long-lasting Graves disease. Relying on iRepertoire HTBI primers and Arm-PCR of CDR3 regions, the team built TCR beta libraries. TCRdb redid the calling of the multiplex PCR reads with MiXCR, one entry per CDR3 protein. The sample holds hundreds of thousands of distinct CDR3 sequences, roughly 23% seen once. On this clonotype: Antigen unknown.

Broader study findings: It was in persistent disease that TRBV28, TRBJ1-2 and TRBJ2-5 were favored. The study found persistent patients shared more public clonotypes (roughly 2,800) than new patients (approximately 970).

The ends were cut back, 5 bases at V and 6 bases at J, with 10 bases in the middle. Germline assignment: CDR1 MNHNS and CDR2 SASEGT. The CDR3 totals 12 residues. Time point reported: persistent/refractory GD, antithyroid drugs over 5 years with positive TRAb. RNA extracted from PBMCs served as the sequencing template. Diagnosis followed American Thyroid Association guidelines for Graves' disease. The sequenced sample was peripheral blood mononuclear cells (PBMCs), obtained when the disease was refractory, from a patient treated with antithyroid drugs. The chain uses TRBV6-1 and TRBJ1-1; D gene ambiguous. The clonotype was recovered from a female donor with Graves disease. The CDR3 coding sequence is TGTGCCAGCAGTCATGACTTATCTGAAGCTTTCTTT. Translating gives CASSHDLSEAFF.